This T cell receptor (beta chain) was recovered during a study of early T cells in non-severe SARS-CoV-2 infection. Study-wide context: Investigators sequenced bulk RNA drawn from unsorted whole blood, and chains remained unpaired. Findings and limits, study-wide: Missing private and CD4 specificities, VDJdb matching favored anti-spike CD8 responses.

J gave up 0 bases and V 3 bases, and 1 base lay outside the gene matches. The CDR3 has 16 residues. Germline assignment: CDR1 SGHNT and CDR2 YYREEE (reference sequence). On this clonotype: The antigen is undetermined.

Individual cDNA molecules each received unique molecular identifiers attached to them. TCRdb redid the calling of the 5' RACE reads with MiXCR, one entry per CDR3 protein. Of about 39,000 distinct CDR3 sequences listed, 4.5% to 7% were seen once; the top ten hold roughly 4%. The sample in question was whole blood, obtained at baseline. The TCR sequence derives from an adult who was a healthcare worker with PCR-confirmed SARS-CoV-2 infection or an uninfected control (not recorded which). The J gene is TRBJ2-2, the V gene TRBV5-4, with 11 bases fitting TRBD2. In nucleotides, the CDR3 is TGTGCCAGCAGCTCGGGACTAGCGGCGAACACCGGGGAGCTGTTTTTT. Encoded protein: CASSSGLAANTGELFF.